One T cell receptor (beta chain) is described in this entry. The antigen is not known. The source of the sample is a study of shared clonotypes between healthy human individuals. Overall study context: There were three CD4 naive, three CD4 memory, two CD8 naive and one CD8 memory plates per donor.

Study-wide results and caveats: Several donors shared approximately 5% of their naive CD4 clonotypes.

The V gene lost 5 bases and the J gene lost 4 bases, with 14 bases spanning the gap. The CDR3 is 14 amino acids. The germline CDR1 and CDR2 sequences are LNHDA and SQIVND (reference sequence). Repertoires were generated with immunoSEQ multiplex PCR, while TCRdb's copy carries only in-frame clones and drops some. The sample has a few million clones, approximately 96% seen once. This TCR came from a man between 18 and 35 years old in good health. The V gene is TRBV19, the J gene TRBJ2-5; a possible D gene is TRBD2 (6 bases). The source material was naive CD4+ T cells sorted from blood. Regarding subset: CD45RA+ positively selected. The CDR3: CASSENLGGETQYF. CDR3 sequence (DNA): TGTGCCAGTAGTGAGAATCTCGGGGGAGAGACCCAGTACTTC.